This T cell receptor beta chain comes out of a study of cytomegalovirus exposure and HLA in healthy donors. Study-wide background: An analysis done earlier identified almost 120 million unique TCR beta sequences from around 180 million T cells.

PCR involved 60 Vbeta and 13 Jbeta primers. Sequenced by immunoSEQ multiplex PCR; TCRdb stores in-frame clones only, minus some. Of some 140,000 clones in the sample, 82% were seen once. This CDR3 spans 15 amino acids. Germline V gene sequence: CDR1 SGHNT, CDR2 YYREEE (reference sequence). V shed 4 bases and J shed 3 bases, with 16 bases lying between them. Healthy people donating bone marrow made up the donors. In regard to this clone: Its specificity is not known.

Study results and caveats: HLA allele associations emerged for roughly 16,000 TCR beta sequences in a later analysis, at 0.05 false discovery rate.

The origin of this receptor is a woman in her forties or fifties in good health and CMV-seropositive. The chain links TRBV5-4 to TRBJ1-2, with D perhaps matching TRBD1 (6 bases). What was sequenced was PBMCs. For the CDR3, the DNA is TGTGCCAGCAGCATCTCACAGGGTGTCGACTATGGCTACACCTTC. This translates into CASSISQGVDYGYTF.